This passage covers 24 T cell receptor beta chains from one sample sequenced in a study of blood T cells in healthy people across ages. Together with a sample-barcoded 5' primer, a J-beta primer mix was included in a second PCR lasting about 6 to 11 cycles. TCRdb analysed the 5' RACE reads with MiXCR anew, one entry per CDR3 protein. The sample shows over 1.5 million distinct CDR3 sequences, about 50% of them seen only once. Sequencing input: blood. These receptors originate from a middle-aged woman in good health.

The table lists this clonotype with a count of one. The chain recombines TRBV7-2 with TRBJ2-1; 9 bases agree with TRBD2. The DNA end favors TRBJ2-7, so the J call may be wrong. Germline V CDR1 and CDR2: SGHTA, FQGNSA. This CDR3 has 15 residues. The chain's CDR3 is CASSLKGLAYNEQYF. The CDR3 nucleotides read TGTGCCAGCAGCTTGAAGGGACTAGCCTACAATGAGCAGTACTTC.

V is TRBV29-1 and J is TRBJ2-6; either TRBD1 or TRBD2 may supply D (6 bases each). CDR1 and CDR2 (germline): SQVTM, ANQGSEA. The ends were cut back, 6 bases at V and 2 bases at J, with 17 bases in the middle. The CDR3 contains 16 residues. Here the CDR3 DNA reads TGCAGCGTACTCGGGGGCCCCAACCCTGGGGCCAACGTCCTGACTTTC. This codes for CSVLGGPNPGANVLTF.

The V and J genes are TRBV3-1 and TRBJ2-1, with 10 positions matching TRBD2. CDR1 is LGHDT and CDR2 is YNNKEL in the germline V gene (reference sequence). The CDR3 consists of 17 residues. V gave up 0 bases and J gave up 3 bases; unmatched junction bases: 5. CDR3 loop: CASSQEGLAGVYNEQFF. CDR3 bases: TGTGCCAGCAGCCAAGAAGGCCTAGCGGGAGTCTACAATGAGCAGTTCTTC.

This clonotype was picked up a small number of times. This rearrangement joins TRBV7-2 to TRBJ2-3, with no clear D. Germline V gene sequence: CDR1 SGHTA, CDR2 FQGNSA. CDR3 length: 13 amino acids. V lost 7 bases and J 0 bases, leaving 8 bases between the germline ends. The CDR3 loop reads CASTDFSTDTQYF. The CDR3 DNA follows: TGTGCCAGCACAGACTTTAGCACAGATACGCAGTATTTT.

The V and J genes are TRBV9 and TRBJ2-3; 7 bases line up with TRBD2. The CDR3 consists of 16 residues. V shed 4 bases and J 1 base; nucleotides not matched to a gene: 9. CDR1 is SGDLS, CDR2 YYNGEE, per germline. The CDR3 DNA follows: TGTGCCAGCAGCTCCACCACGGGGGGTGGCACAGATACGCAGTATTTT. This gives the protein CASSSTTGGGTDTQYF.

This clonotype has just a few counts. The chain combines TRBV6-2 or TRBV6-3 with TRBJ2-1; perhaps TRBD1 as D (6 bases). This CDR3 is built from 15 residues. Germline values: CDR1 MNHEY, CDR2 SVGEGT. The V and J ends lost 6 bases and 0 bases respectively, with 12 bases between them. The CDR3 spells CASRNSGHSYNEQFF. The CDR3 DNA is TGTGCCAGCAGGAATTCGGGACACTCCTACAATGAGCAGTTCTTC.

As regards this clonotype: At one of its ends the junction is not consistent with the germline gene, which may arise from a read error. The CDR3 DNA reads as TGTGCTAGCAGCGTAACTACTAGCCCTGGCGAGCAGTACTTC. Translating gives CASSVTTSPGEQYF. V gene TRBV7-7 combines with J gene TRBJ2-7; D is perhaps TRBD2 (6 bases). From germline, CDR1 is SSHAT and CDR2 FNYEAQ (reference sequence). The CDR3 runs 14 residues.

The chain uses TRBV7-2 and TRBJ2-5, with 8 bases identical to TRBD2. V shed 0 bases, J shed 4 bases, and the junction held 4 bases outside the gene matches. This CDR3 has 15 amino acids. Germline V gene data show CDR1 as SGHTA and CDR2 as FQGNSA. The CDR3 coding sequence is TGTGCCAGCAGCTTAGCGCGGGGGGCGCGAGAGACCCAGTACTTC. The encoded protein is CASSLARGARETQYF. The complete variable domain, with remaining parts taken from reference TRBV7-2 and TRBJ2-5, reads GAGVSQSPSNKVTEKGKDVELRCDPISGHTALYWYRQSLGQGLEFLIYFQGNSAPDKSGLPSDRFSAERTGGSVSTLTIQRTQQEDSAVYLCASSLARGARETQYFGPGTRLLVL.

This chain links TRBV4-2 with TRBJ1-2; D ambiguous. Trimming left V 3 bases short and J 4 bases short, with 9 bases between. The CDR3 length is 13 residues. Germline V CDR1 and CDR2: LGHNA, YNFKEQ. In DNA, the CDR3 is TGTGCCAGCAGCCACGGGCAGGTCTATGGCTACACCTTC. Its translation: CASSHGQVYGYTF.

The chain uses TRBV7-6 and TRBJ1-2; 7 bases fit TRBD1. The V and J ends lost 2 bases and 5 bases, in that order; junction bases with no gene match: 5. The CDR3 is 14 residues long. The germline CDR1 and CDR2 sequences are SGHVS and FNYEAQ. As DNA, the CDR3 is TGTGCCAGCAGCTTACGGGGGGGACAGTATGGCTACACCTTC. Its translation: CASSLRGGQYGYTF.

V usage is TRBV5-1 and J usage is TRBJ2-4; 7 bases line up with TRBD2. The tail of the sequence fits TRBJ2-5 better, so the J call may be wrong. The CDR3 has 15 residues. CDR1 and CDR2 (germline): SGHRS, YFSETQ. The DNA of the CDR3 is TGCGCCAGCAACTGGGCTAGCGGTCCCGGGGAGACCCAGTACTTC. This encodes CASNWASGPGETQYF.

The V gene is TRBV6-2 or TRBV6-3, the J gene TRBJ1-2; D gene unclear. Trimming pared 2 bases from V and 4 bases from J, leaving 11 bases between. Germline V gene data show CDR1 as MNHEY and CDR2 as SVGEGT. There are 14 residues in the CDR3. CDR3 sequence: CASSYMRVGYGYTF. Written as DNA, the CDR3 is TGTGCCAGCAGTTACATGAGGGTTGGCTATGGCTACACCTTC.

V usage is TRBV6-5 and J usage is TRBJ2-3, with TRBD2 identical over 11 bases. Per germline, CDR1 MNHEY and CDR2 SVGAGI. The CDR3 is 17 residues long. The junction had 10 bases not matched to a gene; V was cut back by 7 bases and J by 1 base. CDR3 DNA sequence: TGTGCCAGCAATCACCCGGGTAGCGGGGGGGGCACAGATACGCAGTATTTT. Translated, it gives CASNHPGSGGGTDTQYF.

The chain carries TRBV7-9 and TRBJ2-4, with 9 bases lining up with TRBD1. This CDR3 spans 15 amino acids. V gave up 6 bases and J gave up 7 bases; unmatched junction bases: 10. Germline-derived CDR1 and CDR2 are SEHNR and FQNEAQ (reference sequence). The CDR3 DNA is TGTGCCAGCAGTCCTACACTCGGGACAGGGAACATTCAGTACTTC. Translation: CASSPTLGTGNIQYF.

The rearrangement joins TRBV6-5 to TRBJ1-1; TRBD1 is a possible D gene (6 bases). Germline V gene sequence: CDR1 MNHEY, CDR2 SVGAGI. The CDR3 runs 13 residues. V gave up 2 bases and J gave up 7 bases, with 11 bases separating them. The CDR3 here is CASSYRGNGEAFF. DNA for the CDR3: TGTGCCAGCAGTTACAGGGGGAATGGTGAAGCTTTCTTT.

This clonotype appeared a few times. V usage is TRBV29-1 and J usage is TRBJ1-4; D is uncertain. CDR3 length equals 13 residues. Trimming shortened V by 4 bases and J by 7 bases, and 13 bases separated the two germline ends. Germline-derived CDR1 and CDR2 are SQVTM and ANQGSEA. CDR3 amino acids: CSVGAGVREKLFF. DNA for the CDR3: TGCAGCGTTGGGGCAGGTGTTCGTGAAAAACTGTTTTTT.

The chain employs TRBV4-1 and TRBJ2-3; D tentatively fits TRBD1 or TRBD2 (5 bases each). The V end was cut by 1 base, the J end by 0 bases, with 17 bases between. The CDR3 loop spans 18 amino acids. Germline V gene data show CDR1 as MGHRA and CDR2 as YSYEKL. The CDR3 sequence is CASSQVEIGGPSTDTQYF. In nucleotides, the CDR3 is TGCGCCAGCAGCCAAGTGGAAATTGGGGGTCCCAGCACAGATACGCAGTATTTT.

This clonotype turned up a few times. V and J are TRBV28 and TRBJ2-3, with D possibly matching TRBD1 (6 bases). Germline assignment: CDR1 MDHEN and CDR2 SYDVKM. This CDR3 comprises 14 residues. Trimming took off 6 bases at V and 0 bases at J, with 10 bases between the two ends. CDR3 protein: CASRFDRSTDTQYF. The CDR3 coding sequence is TGTGCCAGCAGATTCGACAGGAGCACAGATACGCAGTATTTT.

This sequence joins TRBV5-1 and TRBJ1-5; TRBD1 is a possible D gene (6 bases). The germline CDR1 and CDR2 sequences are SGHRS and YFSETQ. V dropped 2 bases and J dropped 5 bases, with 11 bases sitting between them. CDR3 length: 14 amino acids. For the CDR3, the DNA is TGCGCCAGCAGCTTAGGGGGGGCGGATCAGCCCCAGCATTTT. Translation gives CASSLGGADQPQHF. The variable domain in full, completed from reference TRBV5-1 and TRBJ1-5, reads KAGVTQTPRYLIKTRGQQVTLSCSPISGHRSVSWYQQTPGQGLQFLFEYFSETQRNKGNFPGRFSGRQFSNSRSEMNVSTLELGDSALYLCASSLGGADQPQHFGDGTRLSIL.

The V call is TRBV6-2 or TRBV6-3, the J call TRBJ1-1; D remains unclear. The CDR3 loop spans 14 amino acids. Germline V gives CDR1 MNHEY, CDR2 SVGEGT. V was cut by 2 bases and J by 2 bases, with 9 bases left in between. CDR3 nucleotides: TGTGCCAGCAGTTACGGCAGGATAAACACTGAAGCTTTCTTT. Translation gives CASSYGRINTEAFF.

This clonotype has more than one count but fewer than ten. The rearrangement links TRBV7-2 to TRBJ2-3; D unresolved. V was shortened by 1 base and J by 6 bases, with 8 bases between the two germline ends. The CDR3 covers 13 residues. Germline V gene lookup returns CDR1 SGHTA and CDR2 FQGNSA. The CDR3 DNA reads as TGTGCCAGCAGCTTAGAGCCGCTCGATACGCAGTATTTT. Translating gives CASSLEPLDTQYF.

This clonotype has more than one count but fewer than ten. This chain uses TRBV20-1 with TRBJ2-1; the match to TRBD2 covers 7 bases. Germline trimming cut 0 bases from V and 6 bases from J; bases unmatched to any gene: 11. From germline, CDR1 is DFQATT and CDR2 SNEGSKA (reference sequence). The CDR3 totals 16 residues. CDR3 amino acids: CSARDLAGEGPNEQFF. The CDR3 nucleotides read TGCAGTGCTAGAGACTTGGCGGGGGAGGGACCCAATGAGCAGTTCTTC.

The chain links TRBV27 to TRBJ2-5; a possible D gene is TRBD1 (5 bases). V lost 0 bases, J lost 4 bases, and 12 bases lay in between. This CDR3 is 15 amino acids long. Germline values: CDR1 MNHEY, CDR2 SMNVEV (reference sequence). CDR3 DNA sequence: TGTGCCAGCAGTTTATCAATCTCCCAGGGAGAGACCCAGTACTTC. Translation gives CASSLSISQGETQYF.

CDR3 protein: CASSDATGAVETQYF. As DNA, the CDR3 is TGTGCCAGCAGTGATGCGACAGGGGCCGTGGAGACCCAGTACTTC. The J gene is TRBJ2-5, the V gene TRBV25-1; the match to TRBD1 covers 8 bases. The CDR3 has 15 residues. J gave up 5 bases and V 3 bases, and 8 bases lay outside the gene matches. Germline V gene sequence: CDR1 MGHDK, CDR2 SYGVNS.